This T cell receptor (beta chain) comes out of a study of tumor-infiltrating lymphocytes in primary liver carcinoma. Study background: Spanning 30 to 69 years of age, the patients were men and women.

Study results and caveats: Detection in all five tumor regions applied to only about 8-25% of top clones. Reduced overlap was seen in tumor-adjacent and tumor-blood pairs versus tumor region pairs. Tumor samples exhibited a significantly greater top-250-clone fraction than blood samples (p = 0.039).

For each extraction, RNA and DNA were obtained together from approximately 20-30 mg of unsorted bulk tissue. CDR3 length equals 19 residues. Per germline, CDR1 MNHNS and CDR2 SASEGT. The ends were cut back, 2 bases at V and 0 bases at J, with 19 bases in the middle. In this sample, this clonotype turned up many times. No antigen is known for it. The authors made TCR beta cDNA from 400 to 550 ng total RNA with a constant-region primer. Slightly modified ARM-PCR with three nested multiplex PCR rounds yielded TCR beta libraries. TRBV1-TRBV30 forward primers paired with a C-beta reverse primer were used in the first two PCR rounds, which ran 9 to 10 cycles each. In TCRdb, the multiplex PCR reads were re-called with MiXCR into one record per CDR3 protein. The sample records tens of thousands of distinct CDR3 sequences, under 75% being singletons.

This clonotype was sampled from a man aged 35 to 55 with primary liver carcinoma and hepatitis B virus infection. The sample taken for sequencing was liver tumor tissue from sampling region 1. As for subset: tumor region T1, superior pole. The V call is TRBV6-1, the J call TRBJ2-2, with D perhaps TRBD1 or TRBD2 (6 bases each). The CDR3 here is CASSETLPGGAANTGELFF. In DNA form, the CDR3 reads TGTGCCAGCAGTGAAACCCTTCCCGGGGGCGCCGCGAACACCGGGGAGCTGTTTTTT.